Described below is a single TCR beta chain sequence and its context. This CDR3 is also generated by other DNA sequences in the sample. The data were taken from a study of blood T cell repertoires in COVID-19. As for the study in general: Material from acute and convalescent COVID-19 was sourced from the United States, Italy and Spain.

Between the trimmed V and J ends, which lost 0 bases and 5 bases, there was a span of 11 bases. Germline V gene lookup returns CDR1 SGHNT and CDR2 YYREEE (reference sequence). The CDR3 has 14 amino acids. Original processing methods: It was from reference gene primer amplification that nucleated cell counts were estimated. Sequencing used immunoSEQ multiplex PCR; TCRdb keeps in-frame clones, though not all of them. For V, J and clone size, that table is used; D and trimming come from the DNA. The data hold around 480,000 clones, with roughly nine tenths observed a single time. Those who participated ranged in age from roughly 18 to 90 years and resided in about two dozen US areas. Donors were grouped by their self-reported clinical history.

The sequenced material came from PBMCs or T cells enriched from blood (not recorded which). The source is a woman between 18 and 30 years old who had recovered from COVID-19. The V and J genes are TRBV5-4 and TRBJ1-1; TRBD1 is a possible D gene (6 bases). CDR3 loop: CASSLAGGRTEAFF. CDR3 sequence (DNA): TGTGCCAGCAGCTTGGCCGGGGGGCGGACTGAAGCTTTCTTT.